What follows are 4 T cell receptor beta chains derived from one specimen sequenced in a study of blood T cell repertoires in COVID-19. TCRdb keeps only in-frame clones here, not all; method: immunoSEQ multiplex PCR. The table records about 150,000 clones, around 84% of them present only once. Sequencing was performed on peripheral blood. Source of these receptors: a man aged 80 or over with acute or convalescent COVID-19.

As regards this clone: The same CDR3 arises from other DNA sequences in this sample as well. The rearrangement links TRBV3-1 (or the pseudogene TRBV3-2) to TRBJ2-3; 13 positions match TRBD2. CDR3 length: 18 amino acids. Trimming cost V 1 base and J 0 bases; bases outside gene matches: 4. Germline V lookup: CDR1 LGHDT, CDR2 YNNKEL (reference sequence). The CDR3 spells CASSQGLAGGTSTDTQYF. CDR3 in DNA: TGTGCCAGCAGCCAAGGACTAGCGGGGGGAACTAGCACAGATACGCAGTATTTT.

The V and J genes are TRBV6-6 and TRBJ2-7, with D perhaps TRBD2 (7 bases). V shed 2 bases and J shed 2 bases, with 16 bases lying between them. This CDR3 has 16 residues. The germline V gene has CDR1 MNHNY and CDR2 SVGAGI (reference sequence). Here the CDR3 DNA reads TGTGCCAGCAGTTACCCACTAGGGGGGGGCCCCTACGAGCAGTACTTC. As protein: CASSYPLGGGPYEQYF.

This clone occurred a few times. V and J are TRBV29-1 and TRBJ2-2; TRBD2 matches at 7 bases. V trimming: 4 bases; J trimming: 4 bases; junction bases outside the gene matches: 9. The CDR3 runs 15 residues. Per the germline V gene, CDR1 is SQVTM and CDR2 is ANQGSEA. The CDR3, as DNA: TGCAGCGTTGGAAGATCTTGGGGGGGCACCGGGGAGCTGTTTTTT. Its translation is CSVGRSWGGTGELFF.

This clone was detected a few times. The chain couples TRBV3-1 (or the pseudogene TRBV3-2) to TRBJ2-3, with a tentative D call TRBD1 (5 bases). Trimming pared 4 bases from V and 3 bases from J, leaving 11 bases between. The germline V gene encodes CDR1 LGHDT and CDR2 YNNKEL (reference sequence). The CDR3 has 14 residues. The CDR3 sequence: CASSRAGPTDTQYF. CDR3 coding DNA: TGTGCCAGCAGCCGCGCAGGGCCGACAGATACGCAGTATTTT.